The present T cell receptor beta chain was sequenced within a study of Ad26.COV2.S vaccination and SARS-CoV-2 variants. The wider study: The vaccine Ad26.COV2.S was put into the muscle once, or twice with 56 days between. Study observations and caveats: Following vaccination, spike-specific CD8+ and CD4+ T cell responses reportedly exhibited substantial breadth.

The data were produced by immunoSEQ multiplex PCR, yet TCRdb's version contains in-frame clones alone and is incomplete. In the table there are 450,000 to 550,000 clones, around 89% of which are singletons. Looked up from germline, CDR1 is MNHEY and CDR2 is SMNVEV (reference sequence). The CDR3 runs 14 residues. V gave up 3 bases and J gave up 1 base, with 9 bases separating them. Points on this clone: Its specificity is not known.

As to treatment: some 20 received Ad26.COV2.S at low or high dose, single or two shots; 5 received placebo; per-sample allocation not given. Sampling occurred on day 63 after the first vaccine or placebo injection. The TCR sequence derives from a person between 18 and 60 years old who received the Ad26.COV2.S COVID-19 vaccine or a placebo. Here the sequenced sample was peripheral blood, taken in a trial of Ad26.COV2.S vaccine versus placebo. The V gene is TRBV27, the J gene TRBJ1-2; D uncertain. The CDR3 coding sequence is TGTGCCAGCAGTTTGATAGGAGGTAACTATGGCTACACCTTC. Amino acid sequence: CASSLIGGNYGYTF.